This is a list of T cell receptor beta chains from one sample in a study of shared clonotypes between healthy human individuals. Clones were sequenced by immunoSEQ multiplex PCR, and TCRdb holds only the in-frame ones, with some missing. The sample records about 1.1 million clones, roughly 80% being singletons. Input material: memory CD4+ T cells from PBMCs. The receptors stem from a man aged 18-30 years in good health. Some clones in this sample may be carry-over from other donors' samples. Both conserved end residues are part of each CDR3. A D gene is named only where the DNA matches it firmly.

v_gene: TRBV5-1
d_gene: -
j_gene: TRBJ1-5
CDR3aa: CASSLDGGKWQPQHF

v_gene: TRBV28
d_gene: -
j_gene: TRBJ1-2
CDR3aa: CASSLSRDYGYTF

v_gene: TRBV18
d_gene: -
j_gene: TRBJ1-1
CDR3aa: CASSPITAENTEAFF

v_gene: TRBV19
d_gene: -
j_gene: TRBJ1-2
CDR3aa: CASTPVRGERAYGYTF

v_gene: TRBV9
d_gene: -
j_gene: TRBJ2-2
CDR3aa: CASSAHSGTGELFF

v_gene: TRBV6-5
d_gene: -
j_gene: TRBJ1-3
CDR3aa: CASSYSFGNTIYF

v_gene: TRBV5-1
d_gene: TRBD1
j_gene: TRBJ2-7
CDR3aa: CASSLTQGAPPYEQYF

v_gene: TRBV5-1
d_gene: TRBD1
j_gene: TRBJ1-3
CDR3aa: CASSSATGAGNTIYF

v_gene: TRBV7-9
d_gene: TRBD2
j_gene: TRBJ2-5
CDR3aa: CASSPGLAGGGETQYF

v_gene: TRBV27
d_gene: TRBD1
j_gene: TRBJ2-5
CDR3aa: CASSHGQGAETQYF

v_gene: TRBV5-5
d_gene: -
j_gene: TRBJ1-2
CDR3aa: CASSLTRDPYYGYTF

v_gene: TRBV5-1
d_gene: TRBD2
j_gene: TRBJ2-1
CDR3aa: CASSKPGLAGVDEQFF

v_gene: TRBV2
d_gene: -
j_gene: TRBJ2-1
CDR3aa: CASRGMASYNEQFF

v_gene: TRBV20-1
d_gene: -
j_gene: TRBJ2-7
CDR3aa: CSARELYEQYF

v_gene: TRBV5-6
d_gene: -
j_gene: TRBJ2-7
CDR3aa: CASSLGRGRSHYEQYF

v_gene: TRBV10-3
d_gene: -
j_gene: TRBJ2-7
CDR3aa: CAIRPWSDGYEQYF

v_gene: TRBV30
d_gene: -
j_gene: TRBJ1-2
CDR3aa: CAWSVGQGLQGYTF

v_gene: TRBV4-3
d_gene: -
j_gene: TRBJ1-4
CDR3aa: CASSQGPTNEKLFF

v_gene: TRBV14
d_gene: -
j_gene: TRBJ1-1
CDR3aa: CASSQWGEAFF

v_gene: TRBV19
d_gene: -
j_gene: TRBJ2-5
CDR3aa: CASSMSLQETQYF

v_gene: TRBV4-2
d_gene: -
j_gene: TRBJ2-2
CDR3aa: CASSQDDGGVVELFF

v_gene: TRBV14
d_gene: -
j_gene: TRBJ2-6
CDR3aa: CASSQEWGANVLTF